The TCR beta chain described here comes from a study of T cells in Graves' hyperthyroidism and ophthalmopathy. In patients aged 18 to 65, hyperthyroidism was newly diagnosed, with duration under 2 months. TCR beta CDR3 region amplification was performed from RNA transcripts. A first-round RT-PCR of the TCR CDR3 used the HTBI primer set. MiXCR was run by TCRdb on the multiplex PCR reads, yielding one entry per CDR3 protein. In the table there are around 290,000 distinct CDR3 sequences, roughly 14% of which are singletons. This clonotype was observed at least ten times. The CDR3 consists of 11 residues. V lost 5 bases and J 9 bases, leaving 13 bases between the germline ends. CDR1 is SQVTM, CDR2 ANQGSEA, per germline.

The source of this sequence is a young woman with Graves' hyperthyroidism that later progressed to Graves' ophthalmopathy. Sequencing used blood. V gene TRBV29-1 combines with J gene TRBJ1-1; D is ambiguous. CDR3: CSVSRSDKAFF. In DNA form, the CDR3 reads TGCAGCGTTTCAAGATCCGATAAAGCTTTCTTT.